A selection of T cell receptor beta chains follows, all from one sample in a study of response to subunit inactivated influenza vaccine. TCRdb analysed the RT-PCR reads with MiXCR anew, one entry per CDR3 protein. The repertoire has roughly 500,000 distinct CDR3 sequences, 15% to 20% of them found once; the top ten carry less than 4%. The specimen comprised CD4+ T cells sorted from PBMCs, sampled less than 25 months after vaccination. Receptors were obtained from a man between 45 and 75 years old who received an inactivated influenza vaccine. CDR3s include the opening cysteine and the closing phenylalanine or tryptophan. The D gene is left open where the match is weak. Clone size is given for some rows only: seen once, a few or many times, or a class if the clone is expanded.

>.|TRBV20-1|TRBJ2-2|TRBD2
TGCAGTGCTAGATTAGCGGGAGGTGGCGGGGAGCTGTTTTTT
CSARLAGGGGELFF
>many|TRBV4-3|TRBJ2-3|TRBD1
TGCGCCAGCAGCCAAGGGGTTTTAGGGACAGGGGGTTTGACGCAGTATTTT
CASSQGVLGTGGLTQYF
>.|TRBV13|TRBJ2-5|TRBD2
TGTGCCAGCAGCGTAACCCCTACTAGCGGAGAGACCCAGTACTTC
CASSVTPTSGETQYF
>many|TRBV7-3|TRBJ2-1|TRBD2
TGTGCCAGCAGCTCCCTAGCGGGAGACAATGAGCAGTTCTTC
CASSSLAGDNEQFF
>many|TRBV6-2/TRBV6-3|TRBJ2-7|.
TGTGCCAGCAGTTACCAGCGGGCAAAAACCTACGAGCAGTACTTC
CASSYQRAKTYEQYF
>few|TRBV5-1|TRBJ2-3|TRBD1
TGCGCCAGCAGCTTGGGACAGGGTCGGGATACGCAGTATTTT
CASSLGQGRDTQYF
>few|TRBV20-1|TRBJ2-1|.
TGCAGAGTGGGGGCCACCAATGAGCAGTTCTTC
CRVGATNEQFF
>.|TRBV7-8|TRBJ2-6|.
TGTGCCAGCAGCTTAGTGTCAGGTACCAGCTCTGGGGCCAACGTCCTGACTTTC
CASSLVSGTSSGANVLTF
>.|TRBV5-1|TRBJ1-5|.
TGCGCCAGCAGCTTGGAGGGGAACGGTCAGCCCCAGCATTTT
CASSLEGNGQPQHF
>.|TRBV20-1|TRBJ2-5|TRBD2
TGCAGTGCTAGTCCTTCCGGGACTAGCGGTAGAGAGACCCAGTACTTC
CSASPSGTSGRETQYF
>.|TRBV18|TRBJ1-1|.
TGTGCCAGCTCACCCCGGGACTACACTGAAGCTTTCTTT
CASSPRDYTEAFF
>many|TRBV5-1|TRBJ2-2|.
TGCGCCAGCAGCGGAGGGACGAGGGTCGGGGAGCTGTTTTTT
CASSGGTRVGELFF
>.|TRBV5-1|TRBJ2-6|TRBD1
TGCGCCCCCCAGCGTGACGGCGTCAGGGGGCGTCCTGGGGCCAACGTCCTGACTTTC
CAPQRDGVRGRPGANVLTF
>.|TRBV20-1|TRBJ2-7|TRBD1
TGCAGTGCTCTTCCACGACAGGGTCGGTACGAGCAGTACTTC
CSALPRQGRYEQYF
>many|TRBV6-2/TRBV6-3|TRBJ2-7|TRBD1
TGTGCCAGCAGTGATCGGGACAGGGGGTCCTACGAGCAGTACTTC
CASSDRDRGSYEQYF
>few|TRBV29-1|TRBJ2-7|.
TGCAGCGTTGTAGTCAGAAGTAGCTACGAGCAGTACTTC
CSVVVRSSYEQYF
>.|TRBV2|TRBJ1-1|TRBD1
TGTGCCAGCAGTGAAGGGAGGGGGCGAACTGAAGCTTTCTTT
CASSEGRGRTEAFF
>.|TRBV10-3|TRBJ2-3|.
TGTGCCATCAGTGATTTGGGACTTCCCTCCGCGTATTTT
CAISDLGLPSAYF
>.|TRBV6-6|TRBJ2-7|.
TGTGCCACCAGCCCGAGGGGAGACGAGCAGTACTTC
CATSPRGDEQYF
>.|TRBV10-3|TRBJ2-1|TRBD2
TGTGCCACCCAGACTAGCGGGAGGGACAATGAGCAGTTCTTC
CATQTSGRDNEQFF
>few|TRBV20-1|TRBJ1-5|.
TGCAGTGCCGCACCGGCGGGGCGATATCAGCCCCAGCATTTT
CSAAPAGRYQPQHF
>.|TRBV5-1|TRBJ2-3|TRBD2
TGCGCCAGCAGCCTTAGCGGGCAGAGCACAGATACGCAGTATTTT
CASSLSGQSTDTQYF
>few|TRBV27|TRBJ2-5|.
TGTGCCAGCAGTTTATCGTATTCCCGTAGAGAGACCCAGTACTTC
CASSLSYSRRETQYF
>few|TRBV20-1|TRBJ2-3|TRBD2
TGCAGTGCTGGAGAGAGACTAGCGGTGACAGATACGCAGTATTTT
CSAGERLAVTDTQYF
>.|TRBV6-5|TRBJ2-1|TRBD2
TGTGCCAGCAGTTCCACAGCGGGGAAACACAATGAGCAGTTCTTC
CASSSTAGKHNEQFF
>.|TRBV11-2|TRBJ2-3|TRBD2
TGTGCCAGCAGCTTAAGTCGGGGGGGCACAGATACGCAGTATTTT
CASSLSRGGTDTQYF
>few|TRBV6-2/TRBV6-3|TRBJ1-5|.
TGTGCCAGCAGTTCCGGGGCTTATAGCAATCAGCCCCAGCATTTT
CASSSGAYSNQPQHF
>few|TRBV9|TRBJ2-1|.
TGTGCCAGCAGCGTAGGAGGTCTCCATGAGCAGTTCTTC
CASSVGGLHEQFF
>.|TRBV5-6|TRBJ2-7|.
TGTGCCAGCAGCTCGGCTGCAGTTCTTCTGGTGTACGAGCAGTACTTC
CASSSAAVLLVYEQYF
>.|TRBV7-2|TRBJ1-2|.
TGTGCCAGCAGCGGAATGACAGTTAACTATGGCTACACCTTC
CASSGMTVNYGYTF
>.|TRBV6-5|TRBJ2-1|TRBD1
TGTGCCAGCAGTTACTCCGGCGTCCAGGGGGTTGAGCAGTTCTTC
CASSYSGVQGVEQFF
>.|TRBV21-1|TRBJ2-2|.
TGTGCCAGCAGCAAAGTGGCCCCGTCGGCCGGGGAGCTGTTTTTT
CASSKVAPSAGELFF
>few|TRBV12-3/TRBV12-4|TRBJ2-3|TRBD1
TGTGCCAGCAGTTCCCGACAGGGGCGCACAGATACGCAGTATTTT
CASSSRQGRTDTQYF
>.|TRBV5-5|TRBJ2-4|TRBD1
TGTGCCAGCAGCTTGATCCCGACAGGGGCAGCCAAAAACATTCAGTACTTC
CASSLIPTGAAKNIQYF
>few|TRBV20-1|TRBJ2-3|TRBD2
TGCAGTGCTACTGCTAGCGGGAGGACAGATACGCAGTATTTT
CSATASGRTDTQYF
>few|TRBV10-3|TRBJ1-5|.
TGTGCCATCAGCAGGACAGACGATAGCAATCAGCCCCAGCATTTT
CAISRTDDSNQPQHF
>few|TRBV5-1|TRBJ2-7|.
TGCGCCAGCAGCTTGTCCCCAGCTCCCTACGAGCAGTACTTC
CASSLSPAPYEQYF
>.|TRBV7-3|TRBJ2-2|.
TGTGCCAGCAGCTTAGAGGCTGAGGAGCTGTTTTTT
CASSLEAEELFF
>.|TRBV20-1|TRBJ2-5|.
TGCAGTGCTAGACCCTCGGACCCTCTTTCCCCGTATGAGACCCAGTACTTC
CSARPSDPLSPYETQYF